The clone carrying this T cell receptor (beta chain) was seen at least ten times. These data belong to a study of spatial heterogeneity in lung cancer. Time point given: sample taken at primary tumor resection. Without sorting, whole RNA was sequenced from tumor, nontumor lung or frozen PBMC. The trim removed 9 bases at V and 6 bases at J, leaving 22 bases unmatched. Germline CDR1 reads SGHTA; CDR2 reads FQGNSA. The CDR3 has 18 residues. Using its own MiXCR run on the 5' RACE reads, TCRdb lists one record per CDR3 protein. Seen here are some 8,900 distinct CDR3 sequences, around 4.5% observed once, and the top ten hold around 30%.

This TCR came from a male donor with early-stage non-small cell lung cancer. Sequencing used PBMCs, obtained at surgery. The rearrangement joins TRBV7-2 to TRBJ2-2; 7 bases are a match to TRBD1. CDR3 in amino acids: CASLESRYKRGPSGELFF. The CDR3 DNA reads TGTGCCAGTTTAGAAAGCAGATACAAAAGGGGGCCTTCCGGGGAGCTGTTTTTT.